The 10 T cell receptor beta chains in this list originate from one sample, sequenced in a study of cytomegalovirus exposure and HLA in healthy donors. PCR amplification relied on 60 Vbeta primers (plus 13 Jbeta primers). This table comes from immunoSEQ multiplex PCR, and its TCRdb copy is limited to in-frame clones, with some not included. This sample has 110,000 or so clones, with roughly 77% found just once. Sample: PBMCs. These TCRs come from a man aged 45 to 65 in good health and CMV-seropositive.

This chain uses TRBV4-3 with TRBJ2-7, with TRBD2 matching 9 bases. The CDR3 is made up of 16 amino acids. Germline-derived CDR1 and CDR2 are LGHNA and YSLEER. V lost 1 base, J lost 0 bases, and 4 bases stayed unmatched. The CDR3 region has the DNA TGCGCCAGCAGCCAAGCTATTAGCGGGAGCTCCTACGAGCAGTACTTC. Translated: CASSQAISGSSYEQYF.

CDR3 sequence reads: CASSLGSRVEGMNTEAFF. The CDR3 DNA reads TGTGCCAGCAGCTTAGGATCCCGAGTGGAGGGGATGAACACTGAAGCTTTCTTT. This sequence joins TRBV7-9 and TRBJ1-1; maybe TRBD1 (5 bases). Germline lookup yields CDR1 SEHNR and CDR2 FQNEAQ (reference sequence). Trimming left V 1 base short and J 0 bases short, with 18 bases between. The CDR3 sequence is 18 residues long.

This clone has only one observation. The rearrangement links TRBV7-2 to TRBJ2-3; D may be TRBD2 (7 bases). Trimming removed 6 bases from V and 5 bases from J, with 18 bases in between. Germline-derived CDR1 and CDR2 are SGHTA and FQGNSA. The CDR3 sequence is 15 residues long. The CDR3 loop is CASRPPGGHGDTQYF. The DNA of the CDR3 is TGTGCCAGCAGACCCCCGGGGGGCCACGGAGATACGCAGTATTTT.

The chain joins TRBV12-5 to TRBJ1-2; 11 bases are a match to TRBD1. V was pared by 5 bases and J by 7 bases, with 9 bases of the junction left unmatched. Germline V gene sequence: CDR1 LGHNT, CDR2 FRNRAP. This CDR3 region has 15 residues. The CDR3 DNA follows: TGTGCTAGTGGTCCGTCGCAAGGGACAGGGGGTGGCTACACCTTC. Translated: CASGPSQGTGGGYTF.

V is TRBV28 and J is TRBJ1-1; maybe TRBD1 (5 bases). The CDR3 totals 14 residues. The V end lost 7 bases, the J end lost 0 bases, and 12 bases lay between the germline ends. Germline V CDR1 and CDR2: MDHEN, SYDVKM. The CDR3 region has the DNA TGTGCCAGCACTATCGACAGTATGAACACTGAAGCTTTCTTT. Translation gives CASTIDSMNTEAFF.

This chain connects TRBV5-4 to TRBJ1-2; 12 bases are shared with TRBD1. The CDR3 extends over 18 amino acids. Germline V gene lookup returns CDR1 SGHNT and CDR2 YYREEE (reference sequence). V was clipped by 0 bases and J by 4 bases; unmatched bases: 10. CDR3 coding DNA: TGTGCCAGCAGCTTGGGGGGGGGACAGGGGGCGCAACTCTATGGCTACACCTTC. Protein sequence: CASSLGGGQGAQLYGYTF.

The rearrangement links TRBV18 to TRBJ1-5, with D unresolved. Trimming stripped 1 base from V and 7 bases from J, with 11 bases between. The CDR3 spans 14 residues. The germline V gene has CDR1 KGHSH and CDR2 LQKENI. CDR3 nucleotide sequence: TGTGCCAGCTCACCACAATTCTCTGAGCAGCCCCAGCATTTT. Its protein product is CASSPQFSEQPQHF.

The chain carries TRBV11-2 and TRBJ2-5; 8 bases map to TRBD2. With V trimmed by 5 bases and J by 4 bases, 12 bases remained unmatched. The length of the CDR3 is 16 residues. Germline CDR1 reads SGHAT; CDR2 reads FQNNGV. The CDR3 nucleotides are TGTGCCAGCAGCCCCCGGGGGGGGAGGGCCCTAGAGACCCAGTACTTC. This sequence encodes CASSPRGGRALETQYF.

This chain uses TRBV6-1 with TRBJ2-5, with a possible D match to TRBD2 (5 bases). TRBJ2-7 explains the end of the DNA better; the J call may be wrong. The CDR3 covers 17 residues. Germline assignment: CDR1 MNHNS and CDR2 SASEGT. DNA of the CDR3: TGTGCCAGCAGTGAAGGCCCTAGCCGCCTGATCTCCTACGAGCAGTACTTC. It yields the protein CASSEGPSRLISYEQYF.

V is TRBV7-2 and J is TRBJ1-5, with no clear D. From germline, CDR1 is SGHTA and CDR2 FQGNSA. V gave up 3 bases and J gave up 6 bases, with 15 bases separating them. CDR3 length: 15 residues. The CDR3: CASSFSPLPGQPQHF. The DNA for the CDR3 is TGTGCCAGCAGCTTTTCGCCCCTCCCAGGTCAGCCCCAGCATTTT. Looking up the rest from reference TRBV7-2 and TRBJ1-5 gives the full variable domain: GAGVSQSPSNKVTEKGKDVELRCDPISGHTALYWYRQSLGQGLEFLIYFQGNSAPDKSGLPSDRFSAERTGGSVSTLTIQRTQQEDSAVYLCASSFSPLPGQPQHFGDGTRLSIL.